This is a list of T cell receptor beta chains from one sample in a study of response to subunit inactivated influenza vaccine. TCRdb called the RT-PCR reads again in MiXCR, with one record for every CDR3 protein. The repertoire has about 300,000 distinct CDR3 sequences, approximately 20% of them found once; the top ten carry about 9.3%. The source material was PBMCs from blood, sampled 21 months after vaccination. These TCRs come from a man aged 50-75 years who received an inactivated influenza vaccine. Each CDR3 is given with its conserved first and last residue. A D gene is named only where the DNA matches it firmly. The listing skips clone size in some rows; elsewhere it reads once, few, many or a size class.

TRBJ2-3 | NA | TRBV5-1 | NA | 14 | TGCGCCAGCAGCGGCACAGTTAGCACAGATACGCAGTATTTT | CASSGTVSTDTQYF
TRBJ2-3 | NA | TRBV9 | NA | 15 | TGTGCCAGCAGCGTAGAGCGGGGACAGACAGATACGCAGTATTTT | CASSVERGQTDTQYF
TRBJ1-5 | few | TRBV10-3 | NA | 14 | TGTGCCATCAGTGCGGGGGCTGGCAATCAGCCCCAGCATTTT | CAISAGAGNQPQHF
TRBJ2-5 | NA | TRBV4-3 | TRBD1 | 18 | TGCGCCAGCAGCCAACTATCCGGCGGACAGGGGGCGCTTGGGACCCAGTACTTC | CASSQLSGGQGALGTQYF
TRBJ2-7 | NA | TRBV15 | NA | 14 | TGTGCCACCAGCAGTAGCGGTTCCCTCTACGAGCAGTACTTC | CATSSSGSLYEQYF
TRBJ2-2 | NA | TRBV24-1 | TRBD1 | 14 | TGTGCCACCAGCCGGGACAGCCTCACCGGGGAGCTGTTTTTT | CATSRDSLTGELFF
TRBJ1-5 | many | TRBV7-8 | TRBD1 | 18 | TGTGCCAGCAGCTTACGGAGGAGAGGACAGGGGGGCAATCAGCCCCAGCATTTT | CASSLRRRGQGGNQPQHF
TRBJ1-3 | NA | TRBV7-9 | TRBD1 | 16 | TGTGCCAGCAGCTACCGGGACAGGGTTCCTGGAAACACCATATATTTT | CASSYRDRVPGNTIYF
TRBJ1-3 | few | TRBV18 | NA | 14 | TGTGCCAGCTCACCGGACGGTACTGGAAACACCATATATTTT | CASSPDGTGNTIYF
TRBJ2-1 | many | TRBV5-1 | NA | 14 | TGCGCCAGCAGCTTCACGGGCCCCTCCAATGAGCAGTTCTTC | CASSFTGPSNEQFF
TRBJ2-7 | NA | TRBV20-1 | NA | 15 | TGCAGTGCTAGAGTTGAGGGACTCCAAACCTACGAGCAGTACTTC | CSARVEGLQTYEQYF
TRBJ2-1 | once | TRBV5-6 | NA | 14 | TGTGCCAGCAGCTTGGGGCGGGTTTACAATGAGCAGTTCTTC | CASSLGRVYNEQFF
TRBJ1-5 | few | TRBV4-3 | NA | 16 | TGCGCCAGCAGCCAAGCTCTCGGACGGCTAAATCAGCCCCAGCATTTT | CASSQALGRLNQPQHF
TRBJ1-2 | NA | TRBV12-3/TRBV12-4 | NA | 13 | TGTGCCAGCAGTTTATTTGGGGAAGGAGGCTACACCTTC | CASSLFGEGGYTF
TRBJ1-5 | NA | TRBV2 | NA | 15 | TGTGCCAGCAGCAGAGACAGCCTGTCTAATCAGCCCCAGCATTTT | CASSRDSLSNQPQHF
TRBJ1-1 | few | TRBV7-6 | TRBD1 | 15 | TGTGCCAGCAGCTTATTTGGCGGGACAGATTCTGAAGCTTTCTTT | CASSLFGGTDSEAFF
TRBJ1-4 | NA | TRBV6-1 | NA | 17 | TGTGCCAGCACCACACCACGCACGGGGTCAACTAATGAAAAACTGTTTTTT | CASTTPRTGSTNEKLFF
TRBJ1-1 | few | TRBV24-1 | NA | 13 | TGTGCCACCAGTGGTGGGGGGGACACTGAAGCTTTCTTT | CATSGGGDTEAFF
TRBJ2-6 | NA | TRBV20-1 | NA | 16 | TGCAGTGCTAGCAGGACAGCTATCTCTGGGGCCAACGTCCTGACTTTC | CSASRTAISGANVLTF
TRBJ2-2 | few | TRBV5-1 | NA | 15 | TGCGCCAGCAGCGCCGACAGACCGAACACCGGGGAGCTGTTTTTT | CASSADRPNTGELFF
TRBJ2-1 | NA | TRBV6-1 | NA | 15 | TGTGCCAGCACAACCCGGGGGAAGGGATACAATGAGCAGTTCTTC | CASTTRGKGYNEQFF
TRBJ2-3 | few | TRBV7-3 | NA | 14 | TGTGCCAGCGGTATCGGCGGGATATTAGATACGCAGTATTTT | CASGIGGILDTQYF
TRBJ1-1 | few | TRBV5-1 | NA | 17 | TGCGCCAGCAGCTTTGGGAGGGAGCCGCTAATGAACACTGAAGCTTTCTTT | CASSFGREPLMNTEAFF
TRBJ1-5 | many | TRBV18 | TRBD1 | 16 | TGTGCCAGCTCAGCTGAGGACAGGGGCCGAAATCAGCCCCAGCATTTT | CASSAEDRGRNQPQHF
TRBJ1-4 | NA | TRBV9 | NA | 15 | TGTGCCAGCAGCCCGGGACGGGGTAATAATGAAAAACTGTTTTTT | CASSPGRGNNEKLFF
TRBJ1-2 | NA | TRBV5-1 | NA | 16 | TGCGCCAGCAGCTGGGGCACAGGCCAAGCTAACTATGGCTACACCTTC | CASSWGTGQANYGYTF
TRBJ1-1 | once | TRBV29-1 | NA | 12 | TGCAGCGTGCAGGGCCCGAACACTGAAGCTTTCTTT | CSVQGPNTEAFF
TRBJ2-1 | NA | TRBV7-9 | NA | 14 | TGTGCCAGCAGCATTGGGGTAGCTACCAATGAGCAGTTCTTC | CASSIGVATNEQFF
TRBJ1-5 | NA | TRBV6-1 | NA | 13 | TGTGCCACCTCCTGGGGGTTCAATCAGCCCCAGCATTTT | CATSWGFNQPQHF
TRBJ1-5 | few | TRBV15 | NA | 15 | TGTGCCACCAGCAGGAGCGACAATAGCAATCAGCCCCAGCATTTT | CATSRSDNSNQPQHF
TRBJ2-1 | NA | TRBV20-1 | TRBD2 | 16 | TGCAGTGCTAGAGATCTGTCGGGGACTACCATAAATGAGCAGTTCTTC | CSARDLSGTTINEQFF
TRBJ1-2 | many | TRBV7-2 | NA | 15 | TGTGCCAGCAGCTTAGCGTCGGGAGACCTCTATGGCTACACCTTC | CASSLASGDLYGYTF
TRBJ1-5 | NA | TRBV6-2/TRBV6-3 | TRBD1 | 16 | TGTGCCAGCAGTGACGAGACAGGGGTCCGCAATCAGCCCCAGCATTTT | CASSDETGVRNQPQHF
TRBJ1-5 | NA | TRBV6-1 | NA | 14 | TGTGCCAGCAGCCCTCGGGGGTTTTATCAGCCCCAGCATTTT | CASSPRGFYQPQHF
TRBJ1-1 | NA | TRBV30 | NA | 12 | TGTGCCTGGGGGGTAGGGACGACTGAAGCTTTCTTT | CAWGVGTTEAFF
TRBJ1-6 | NA | TRBV5-6 | TRBD1 | 15 | TGTGCCAGCAGCGTACGGGACAGGCGGAATTCACCCCTCCACTTT | CASSVRDRRNSPLHF
TRBJ2-1 | few | TRBV29-1 | NA | 13 | TGCAGCGTTGGGGCTAGCAACTACAATGAGCAGTTCTTC | CSVGASNYNEQFF
TRBJ1-1 | few | TRBV5-4 | NA | 14 | TGTGCCAGCAGCCCGTCCCGGCGGGGGACTGAAGCTTTCTTT | CASSPSRRGTEAFF
TRBJ2-1 | few | TRBV25-1 | NA | 15 | TGTGCCAGCAGCTTTCGACCCTCCGTACAGGGTGAGCAGTTCTTC | CASSFRPSVQGEQFF
TRBJ2-5 | few | TRBV11-2 | NA | 12 | TGTGCCAGCAGCATCCAGATGACTTCCCAGTACTTC | CASSIQMTSQYF
TRBJ1-1 | many | TRBV7-8 | NA | 15 | TGTGCCAGCAGCCCCCGGGGAGGGATGAACACTGAAGCTTTCTTT | CASSPRGGMNTEAFF
TRBJ2-7 | many | TRBV10-3 | NA | 16 | TGTGCCATCAGTGAGTCCTTGGGCGTTGGGGTCTCCGAGCAGTACTTC | CAISESLGVGVSEQYF
TRBJ1-2 | NA | TRBV7-9 | NA | 15 | TGTGCCAGCAGCTTAAAACCGCCGGCCGTTTATGGCTACACCTTC | CASSLKPPAVYGYTF
TRBJ1-4 | few | TRBV10-3 | NA | 13 | TGTGCCATCAGTGAGTCGACGGATGAAAAACTGTTTTTT | CAISESTDEKLFF
TRBJ2-3 | NA | TRBV2 | TRBD1 | 13 | TGTGCCAGCAGTGAATGGATGAGAGACAGGGGCGATTTT | CASSEWMRDRGDF